This TCR beta chain derives from a study of CD8+ T cells in alopecia areata. Treatment described: oral pan-JAK inhibitor, 5-10 mg twice daily. After isolation, RNA underwent reverse transcription to generate cDNA as the sequencing template. Measured with immunoSEQ multiplex PCR; TCRdb has only the in-frame clones, and not every one. There are 64,000 or so clones in the sample; around 42% occur only once, and just over 20% lies in the top ten. Germline V gene data show CDR1 as GTSNPN and CDR2 as SVGIG (reference sequence). Germline trimming cut 5 bases from V and 9 bases from J; bases unmatched to any gene: 4. There are 11 residues in the CDR3.

The sequencing used CD8+ T cells sorted from blood, collected around week 36, from a patient treated with tofacitinib. The chain is built from TRBV30 and TRBJ2-7; 10 bases line up with TRBD1. This clonotype was sampled from a human donor with alopecia areata. CDR3 protein: CAWDRGLGQYF. CDR3 nucleotide sequence: TGTGCCTGGGACAGGGGGCTCGGGCAGTACTTC.